This T cell receptor (beta chain) emerged from a study of cytomegalovirus exposure and HLA in healthy donors. This clone has a handful of counts. Germline values: CDR1 MNHEY, CDR2 SVGAGI. This CDR3 has 13 amino acids. The ends were cut back, 6 bases at V and 8 bases at J, with 13 bases in the middle. This PCR relied on a set of 60 Vbeta primers and 13 Jbeta primers. The data were produced by immunoSEQ multiplex PCR, yet TCRdb's version contains in-frame clones alone and is incomplete. The table lists 200,000 to 250,000 clones, around 81% of them singletons, with 8% in the top ten. The source of this sequence is a woman aged 60-75 years in good health and CMV-seropositive. The sequencing input was PBMCs. This chain connects TRBV6-5 to TRBJ1-4; TRBD1 might be the D (5 bases). The CDR3 loop is CASSRAKGEKLFF. Here the CDR3 DNA reads TGTGCCAGCAGCAGGGCCAAGGGGGAAAAACTGTTTTTT.